This TCR beta chain was profiled in a study of T cells in Graves' hyperthyroidism and ophthalmopathy. Study results and caveats: A model of 13 V-J pairs discriminated ophthalmopathy from stable hyperthyroidism.

It was RNA transcripts that yielded the amplified TCR beta CDR3 regions. Primed by the HTBI set, a first-round RT-PCR was run on the TCR CDR3. From the multiplex PCR reads, TCRdb called clonotypes with MiXCR, one entry per CDR3 protein. Of around 700,000 distinct CDR3 sequences in the sample, roughly a sixth are singletons; the top ten hold approximately 16%. As regards this clonotype: Its specificity is not known.

This CDR3 is built from 15 residues. Unmatched junction bases numbered 5, after V lost 2 bases and J lost 2 bases. Germline CDR1 SGHAT, CDR2 FQNNGV. Investigators excluded patients with uncontrolled infection, other autoimmune disease, pregnancy or lactation. PBMCs were sourced from approximately 9.3 ml fresh peripheral blood. Sequencing used blood. This TCR came from a woman aged 45-65 years with Graves' hyperthyroidism that later progressed to Graves' ophthalmopathy. The chain employs TRBV11-2 and TRBJ1-2, with 7 bases that match TRBD1. This CDR3 is CASSLSVRGNYGYTF. CDR3 DNA sequence: TGTGCCAGCAGCTTATCTGTCAGGGGGAACTATGGCTACACCTTC.